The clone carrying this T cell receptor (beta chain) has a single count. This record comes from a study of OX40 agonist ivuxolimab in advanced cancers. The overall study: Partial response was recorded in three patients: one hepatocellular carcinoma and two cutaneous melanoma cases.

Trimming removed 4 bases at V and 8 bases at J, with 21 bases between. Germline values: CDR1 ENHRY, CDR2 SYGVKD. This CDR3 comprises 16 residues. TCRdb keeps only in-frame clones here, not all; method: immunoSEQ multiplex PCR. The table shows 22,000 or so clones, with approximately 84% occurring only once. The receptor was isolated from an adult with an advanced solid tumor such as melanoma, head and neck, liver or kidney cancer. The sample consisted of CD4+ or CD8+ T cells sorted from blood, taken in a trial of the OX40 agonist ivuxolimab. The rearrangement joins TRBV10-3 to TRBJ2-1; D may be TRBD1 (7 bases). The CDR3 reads CAISGLGRGVSDEQFF. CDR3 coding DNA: TGTGCCATCAGTGGGTTGGGCAGGGGGGTCTCGGATGAGCAGTTCTTC.